This T cell receptor beta chain was obtained from a study of blood T cell repertoires in COVID-19. Only in-frame clones appear in the TCRdb table, and some are missing; sequencing was by immunoSEQ multiplex PCR. Of 210,000 or so clones in the sample, roughly 87% were seen once. The TCR comes from a man aged 35 to 55 with active or convalescent COVID-19. Sequenced material: peripheral blood.

The CDR3 DNA follows: TGTGCCAGCAGCCCGGGGGGAGGACCCCTCTATGGCTACACCTTC. It codes for CASSPGGGPLYGYTF. The rearrangement uses TRBV11-1 and TRBJ1-2, with D maybe TRBD1 (5 bases). V gave up 5 bases and J gave up 4 bases, with 17 bases separating them. The germline gives CDR1 SGHAT, CDR2 FQDESV (reference sequence). The CDR3 spans 15 residues.